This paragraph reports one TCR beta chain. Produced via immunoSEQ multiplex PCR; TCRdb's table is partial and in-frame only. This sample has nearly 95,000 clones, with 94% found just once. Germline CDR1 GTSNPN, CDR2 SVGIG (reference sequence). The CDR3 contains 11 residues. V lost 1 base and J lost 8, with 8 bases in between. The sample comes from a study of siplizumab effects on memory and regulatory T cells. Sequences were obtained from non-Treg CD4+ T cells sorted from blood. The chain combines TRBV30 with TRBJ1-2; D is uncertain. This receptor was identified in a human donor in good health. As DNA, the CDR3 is TGTGCCTGGAGTGGACTAAGAGGCTACACCTTC. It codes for CAWSGLRGYTF. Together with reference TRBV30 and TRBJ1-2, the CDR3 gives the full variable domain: SQTIHQWPATLVQPVGSPLSLECTVEGTSNPNLYWYRQAAGRGLQLLFYSVGIGQISSEVPQNLSASRPQDRQFILSSKKLLLSDSGFYLCAWSGLRGYTFGSGTRLTVV.